These T cell receptor beta chains were read from a single sample in a study of OX40 agonist ivuxolimab in advanced cancers. Using immunoSEQ multiplex PCR, the repertoire was profiled, and TCRdb retains in-frame clones only, with some absent. Among about 46,000 clones listed, 70% to 90% were seen once. Here the sequenced sample was CD4+ or CD8+ T cells sorted from blood, taken in a trial of the OX40 agonist ivuxolimab. These receptors all come from an adult with an advanced solid tumor such as melanoma, head and neck, liver or kidney cancer. The CDR3 runs from the conserved cysteine through the conserved F or W. Fields, in order: V gene, clone size, J gene, D gene, CDR3 protein, CDR3 DNA. D genes are given only for firm matches. The size of a clone is reported for some rows only, either as once, few or many, or as a class for expanded clones.

V gene: TRBV4-3
clone size: NA
J gene: TRBJ1-6
D gene: NA
CDR3 protein: CASSQERGGVYNSPLHF
CDR3 DNA: TGCGCCAGCAGCCAAGAACGGGGCGGGGTTTATAATTCACCCCTCCACTTT

V gene: TRBV5-6
clone size: NA
J gene: TRBJ1-1
D gene: TRBD1
CDR3 protein: CASSLGTGMNTEAFF
CDR3 DNA: TGTGCCAGCAGCCTCGGGACAGGCATGAACACTGAAGCTTTCTTT

V gene: TRBV11-2
clone size: NA
J gene: TRBJ2-1
D gene: NA
CDR3 protein: CASSETGTYQDEQFF
CDR3 DNA: TGTGCCAGCAGCGAAACCGGGACCTATCAGGATGAGCAGTTCTTC

V gene: TRBV6-1
clone size: NA
J gene: TRBJ1-4
D gene: NA
CDR3 protein: CASSVWGMWDEKLFF
CDR3 DNA: TGTGCCAGCAGTGTCTGGGGTATGTGGGATGAAAAACTGTTTTTT

V gene: TRBV5-6
clone size: NA
J gene: TRBJ1-1
D gene: TRBD1
CDR3 protein: CASSFGSGTDYDEAFF
CDR3 DNA: TGTGCCAGCAGCTTCGGATCCGGGACAGACTACGATGAAGCTTTCTTT

V gene: TRBV5-1
clone size: NA
J gene: TRBJ1-1
D gene: NA
CDR3 protein: CASSSGPLQLNTEAFF
CDR3 DNA: TGCGCCAGCAGCTCAGGCCCATTACAGCTGAACACTGAAGCTTTCTTT

V gene: TRBV2
clone size: NA
J gene: TRBJ2-3
D gene: TRBD2
CDR3 protein: CASIRGTSGTSTDTQYF
CDR3 DNA: TGTGCCAGCATTCGCGGGACTAGCGGGACCAGCACAGATACGCAGTATTTT

V gene: TRBV18
clone size: NA
J gene: TRBJ2-5
D gene: TRBD1
CDR3 protein: CASSPDRGQETQYF
CDR3 DNA: TGTGCCAGCTCACCAGACAGGGGGCAAGAGACCCAGTACTTC

V gene: TRBV23-1
clone size: once
J gene: TRBJ2-5
D gene: TRBD1
CDR3 protein: CASSPYRGTRCGETQYF
CDR3 DNA: TGCGCCAGCAGTCCTTACAGGGGAACAAGGTGTGGAGAGACCCAGTACTTC

V gene: TRBV4-1
clone size: NA
J gene: TRBJ2-2
D gene: NA
CDR3 protein: CASSPSNTGELFF
CDR3 DNA: TGCGCCAGCAGCCCGTCGAACACCGGGGAGCTGTTTTTT

V gene: TRBV9
clone size: NA
J gene: TRBJ2-6
D gene: NA
CDR3 protein: CASSVAYSGANVLTF
CDR3 DNA: TGTGCCAGCAGCGTAGCCTACTCTGGGGCCAACGTCCTGACTTTC